This T cell receptor (beta chain) was captured in a study of shared clonotypes between healthy human individuals. Whole-study findings and limits: Non-shared clonotypes were found to have lower generation probabilities than the clonotypes that were shared by all four of the sorted-subset donors.

This clone appeared a few times. Its antigen is unidentified. Other DNA sequences in this sample translate to the same CDR3. Generated by immunoSEQ multiplex PCR, the TCRdb table keeps only in-frame clones and is missing some. The sample includes 2.3 million or so clones, over 85% seen only once; the top ten take 0.35% to 0.45%. Donors were Caucasian adults residing in Nashville, Tennessee, USA. From CD4+ cells came CD45RA+ naive and CD45RA-negative memory subsets. The V and J ends lost 3 bases and 7 bases respectively, with 6 bases between them. CDR3 size: 11 residues. The germline V gene encodes CDR1 KGHSH and CDR2 LQKENI.

V is TRBV18 and J is TRBJ1-2; D might be TRBD1 (5 bases). Input material: naive CD4+ T cells from PBMCs. Subset described: CD45RA+ positively selected. This clonotype originated in a man younger than 35 in good health. Some clones in this sample may be carry-over from other donors' samples. The CDR3 region has the DNA TGTGCCAGCTCACCCGGGGGTGGCTACACCTTC. Amino acids: CASSPGGGYTF.